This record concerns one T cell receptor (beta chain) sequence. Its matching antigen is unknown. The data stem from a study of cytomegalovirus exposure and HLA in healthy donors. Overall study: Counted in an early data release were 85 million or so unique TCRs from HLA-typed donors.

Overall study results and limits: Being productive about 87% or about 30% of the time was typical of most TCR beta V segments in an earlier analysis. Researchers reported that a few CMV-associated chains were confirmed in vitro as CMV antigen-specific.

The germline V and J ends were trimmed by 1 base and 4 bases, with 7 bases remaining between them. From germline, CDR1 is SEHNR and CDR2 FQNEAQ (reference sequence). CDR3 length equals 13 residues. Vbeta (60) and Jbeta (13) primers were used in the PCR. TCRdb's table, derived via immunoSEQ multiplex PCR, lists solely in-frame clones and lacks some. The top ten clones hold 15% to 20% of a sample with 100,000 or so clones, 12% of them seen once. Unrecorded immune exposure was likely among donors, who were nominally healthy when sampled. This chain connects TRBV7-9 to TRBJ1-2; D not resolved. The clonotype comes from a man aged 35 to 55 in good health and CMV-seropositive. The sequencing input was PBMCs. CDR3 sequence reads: CASSLGTGYGYTF. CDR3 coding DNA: TGTGCCAGCAGCTTAGGTACCGGCTATGGCTACACCTTC.